The 24 T cell receptor beta chains listed next were all sequenced from one sample in a study of blood T cell repertoires in COVID-19. Sequenced by immunoSEQ multiplex PCR; TCRdb stores in-frame clones only, minus some. The table includes around 100,000 clones, just over 90% detected once. Sequencing was done on a sample of peripheral blood. The origin of the receptors is a man aged 45-60 years with acute or convalescent COVID-19.

V is TRBV7-9 and J is TRBJ1-3; 11 bases map to TRBD1. Germline CDR1 SEHNR, CDR2 FQNEAQ (reference sequence). CDR3 size: 15 residues. Unmatched junction bases numbered 2, after V lost 4 bases and J lost 3 bases. The CDR3 DNA reads as TGTGCCAGCAGCTGGGGACAGGGGGATGGAAACACCATATATTTT. It translates to CASSWGQGDGNTIYF.

V and J are TRBV12-3 or TRBV12-4 and TRBJ2-3; D is unclear. The CDR3 spans 11 residues. V lost 7 bases and J 5 bases, leaving 7 bases between the germline ends. CDR3 sequence: CASTPLDTQYF. CDR3 bases: TGTGCCAGCACCCCTTTAGATACGCAGTATTTT.

The rearrangement joins TRBV5-1 to TRBJ1-2; TRBD1 might be the D (6 bases). CDR1 SGHRS and CDR2 YFSETQ come from the germline V gene. The CDR3 extends over 14 amino acids. With 5 bases removed from V and 5 bases from J, the gap between germline ends came to 16 bases. CDR3 bases: TGCGCCAGCAGTACATTACAGGGCGGGTATGGCTACACCTTC. Amino acid sequence: CASSTLQGGYGYTF.

This clone was counted only a few times. This rearrangement joins TRBV5-5 to TRBJ2-5, with D tentatively TRBD2 (6 bases). This CDR3 is 16 amino acids long. The V gene lost 4 bases and the J gene lost 1 base, with 17 bases spanning the gap. The germline V gene encodes CDR1 SGHKS and CDR2 YYEKEE (reference sequence). The DNA of the CDR3 is TGTGCCAGCAGCCCCGAGCGGGTACCGACCCAAGAGACCCAGTACTTC. Residues: CASSPERVPTQETQYF.

The chain combines TRBV9 with TRBJ2-1, with 7 bases matching TRBD1. Germline V gene data show CDR1 as SGDLS and CDR2 as YYNGEE. This CDR3 comprises 17 residues. The V segment lost 1 base and the J segment 0 bases; nucleotides outside the gene matches: 7. This chain's CDR3 is CASSVRDSIFSYNEQFF. The CDR3 nucleotides are TGTGCCAGCAGCGTAAGGGACAGCATATTCTCCTACAATGAGCAGTTCTTC. The complete variable domain, with remaining parts taken from reference TRBV9 and TRBJ2-1, reads DSGVTQTPKHLITATGQRVTLRCSPRSGDLSVYWYQQSLDQGLQFLIQYYNGEERAKGNILERFSAQQFPDLHSELNLSSLELGDSALYFCASSVRDSIFSYNEQFFGPGTRLTVL.

The CDR3 region has the DNA TGCAGTGCTAGTAGGCGGGATCAGCCCCAGCATTTT. This encodes CSASRRDQPQHF. The chain links TRBV20-1 to TRBJ1-5; D is unclear. V lost 3 bases and J lost 5, with 8 bases in between. There are 12 residues in the CDR3. Germline V gives CDR1 DFQATT, CDR2 SNEGSKA (reference sequence).

This chain uses TRBV6-2 or TRBV6-3 with TRBJ2-1; 12 nucleotides agree with TRBD2. The germline V gene has CDR1 MNHEY and CDR2 SVGEGT. The CDR3 runs 18 residues. Trimming removed 0 bases from V and 9 bases from J; junction bases left unmatched: 12. CDR3: CASSYSTSGSSGAIEQFF. The CDR3 bases are TGTGCCAGCAGTTACTCGACTAGCGGGAGCTCCGGAGCAATTGAGCAGTTCTTC.

This sequence joins TRBV10-2 and TRBJ2-7, with 7 bases lining up with TRBD1. The J segment lost 3 bases and the V segment lost 7 bases, leaving 12 bases of the junction unmatched. The CDR3 is 15 amino acids. CDR1 is WSHSY and CDR2 is SAAADI in the germline V gene. CDR3: CASKLNGQDIYEQYF. Here the CDR3 DNA reads TGCGCCAGCAAACTAAACGGACAGGACATCTACGAGCAGTACTTC.

This rearrangement joins TRBV11-3 to TRBJ1-1; 8 bases are a match to TRBD1. The V and J ends lost 3 bases and 1 base, in that order; junction bases with no gene match: 4. This CDR3 is built from 15 residues. The V gene's germline CDR1 is SGHNT and CDR2 YENEEA. Here the CDR3 DNA reads TGTGCCAGCAGCTTCCGACAGGGGCCGAACACTGAAGCTTTCTTT. It yields the protein CASSFRQGPNTEAFF. Full variable domain (outside the CDR3, taken from reference TRBV11-3 and TRBJ1-1): EAGVVQSPRYKIIEKKQPVAFWCNPISGHNTLYWYLQNLGQGPELLIRYENEEAVDDSQLPKDRFSAERLKGVDSTLKIQPAELGDSAVYLCASSFRQGPNTEAFFGQGTRLTVV.

The chain joins TRBV29-1 to TRBJ1-5, with 7 positions matching TRBD1. This CDR3 has 16 residues. Germline V gives CDR1 SQVTM, CDR2 ANQGSEA. The junction had 19 bases not matched to a gene; V was cut back by 7 bases and J by 7 bases. In DNA form, the CDR3 reads TGCAGCGCCATTGACAGGGACGGCGGTGGTTGGCAGCCCCAGCATTTT. It encodes CSAIDRDGGGWQPQHF. The full variable domain, completed using reference TRBV29-1 and TRBJ1-5, is SAVISQKPSRDICQRGTSLTIQCQVDSQVTMMFWYRQQPGQSLTLIATANQGSEATYESGFVIDKFPISRPNLTFSTLTVSNMSPEDSSIYLCSAIDRDGGGWQPQHFGDGTRLSIL.

The chain joins TRBV11-2 to TRBJ2-2; D unclear. Deletions cut 5 bases from V and 4 bases from J, with 11 bases between. CDR3 size: 14 residues. Germline V lookup: CDR1 SGHAT, CDR2 FQNNGV. The DNA of the CDR3 is TGTGCCAGCAGCGGCCACGCCAGCACCGGGGAGCTGTTTTTT. Residues: CASSGHASTGELFF.

V is TRBV11-2 and J is TRBJ1-1, with D maybe TRBD1 (5 bases). The CDR3 length is 16 residues. The germline V gene encodes CDR1 SGHAT and CDR2 FQNNGV. Between the trimmed V and J ends, which lost 5 bases and 0 bases, there was a span of 16 bases. In DNA form, the CDR3 reads TGTGCCAGCAGCGGGAGGGGTCCCTTCATGAACACTGAAGCTTTCTTT. Protein sequence: CASSGRGPFMNTEAFF.

CDR3 amino acids: CASSLPSGTNTGELFF. The CDR3 nucleotides are TGTGCCAGCAGTTTGCCTAGCGGGACGAACACCGGGGAGCTGTTTTTT. The chain uses TRBV27 and TRBJ2-2; 9 nucleotides match TRBD2. Looked up from germline, CDR1 is MNHEY and CDR2 is SMNVEV (reference sequence). This CDR3 comprises 16 residues. The V and J ends lost 3 bases and 0 bases, in that order; junction bases with no gene match: 2.

CDR3 in amino acids: CASSSLGTSGYTGELFF. In nucleotides, the CDR3 is TGCGCCAGCAGTTCCCTCGGGACTAGCGGATACACCGGGGAGCTGTTTTTT. The chain uses TRBV5-1 and TRBJ2-2; 11 nucleotides agree with TRBD2. CDR1 is SGHRS, CDR2 YFSETQ, per germline. The CDR3 is made up of 17 amino acids. V was clipped by 5 bases and J by 3 bases; unmatched bases: 9. Filled out from reference TRBV5-1 and TRBJ2-2, the complete variable domain reads KAGVTQTPRYLIKTRGQQVTLSCSPISGHRSVSWYQQTPGQGLQFLFEYFSETQRNKGNFPGRFSGRQFSNSRSEMNVSTLELGDSALYLCASSSLGTSGYTGELFFGEGSRLTVL.

This chain joins TRBV19 and TRBJ1-5; no clear D. This CDR3 has 15 residues. Trimming removed 5 bases from V and 0 bases from J, with 11 bases in between. Germline V CDR1 and CDR2: LNHDA, SQIVND (reference sequence). The CDR3 bases are TGTGCCAGTAGTGGTAACAGTTATAGCAATCAGCCCCAGCATTTT. It codes for CASSGNSYSNQPQHF.

The CDR3 here is CASSQTLKPEQFF. The DNA of the CDR3 is TGCGCCAGCAGCCAGACATTGAAACCTGAGCAGTTCTTC. The chain is built from TRBV4-3 and TRBJ2-1; D is unclear. Germline loops: CDR1 LGHNA, CDR2 YSLEER. V was trimmed by 3 bases and J by 9 bases, leaving 12 bases between them. This CDR3 is 13 amino acids long.

V usage is TRBV18 and J usage is TRBJ2-7, with a tentative D call TRBD2 (7 bases). This CDR3 is built from 15 residues. Trimming left V 0 bases short and J 4 bases short, with 13 bases between. Germline V gene sequence: CDR1 KGHSH, CDR2 LQKENI. CDR3 region: CASSPPGGQGYEQYF. CDR3 coding DNA: TGTGCCAGCTCACCACCGGGGGGGCAGGGTTACGAGCAGTACTTC. The full variable domain, its missing parts supplied by reference TRBV18 and TRBJ2-7, is NAGVMQNPRHLVRRRGQEARLRCSPMKGHSHVYWYRQLPEEGLKFMVYLQKENIIDESGMPKERFSAEFPKEGPSILRIQQVVRGDSAAYFCASSPPGGQGYEQYFGPGTRLTVT.

The J gene is TRBJ2-1, the V gene TRBV24-1; 11 bases are a match to TRBD2. The trim removed 3 bases at V and 2 bases at J, leaving 5 bases unmatched. Germline CDR1 reads KGHDR; CDR2 reads SFDVKD. The CDR3 length is 17 residues. CDR3 sequence: CATSDALAGGTYNEQFF. In DNA form, the CDR3 reads TGTGCCACCAGTGATGCTTTAGCGGGAGGGACCTACAATGAGCAGTTCTTC.

The chain joins TRBV14 to TRBJ2-2, with D possibly being TRBD2 (5 bases). The CDR3 has 13 residues. Per the germline V gene, CDR1 is SGHDN and CDR2 is FVKESK. V lost 0 bases and J 8 bases, leaving 7 bases between the germline ends. The CDR3 coding sequence is TGTGCCAGCAGCCAAGACCGAGGGGGGGAGCTGTTTTTT. It is translated as CASSQDRGGELFF.

Concerning this clone: The sample carries other DNA sequences with the same CDR3. This sequence joins TRBV18 and TRBJ1-5, with D hard to call. Per germline, CDR1 KGHSH and CDR2 LQKENI. Deletions cut 3 bases from V and 4 bases from J, with 7 bases between. The CDR3 has 13 residues. The CDR3 loop is CASSPAGNQPQHF. Written as DNA, the CDR3 is TGTGCCAGCTCACCGGCGGGGAATCAGCCCCAGCATTTT.

The chain links TRBV7-9 to TRBJ1-4; 8 bases fit TRBD1. J gave up 7 bases and V 5 bases, and 3 bases lay outside the gene matches. The CDR3 loop spans 13 amino acids. The germline gives CDR1 SEHNR, CDR2 FQNEAQ (reference sequence). The CDR3 sequence is CASSRGQGEKLFF. CDR3 DNA: TGTGCCAGCAGCCGCGGACAGGGTGAAAAACTGTTTTTT.

The chain carries TRBV6-5 and TRBJ2-7; 11 bases are shared with TRBD1. The J segment lost 0 bases and the V segment lost 7 bases, leaving 2 bases of the junction unmatched. The germline gives CDR1 MNHEY, CDR2 SVGAGI. The CDR3 loop spans 14 amino acids. CDR3 DNA sequence: TGTGCCAGCATCGGGACAGGGGGCTCCTACGAGCAGTACTTC. Protein sequence: CASIGTGGSYEQYF.

The chain is built from TRBV18 and TRBJ2-2, with 9 bases matching TRBD1. J lost 5 bases, V lost 6 bases, and 10 bases had no gene match. CDR1 and CDR2 from the germline V gene are KGHSH and LQKENI. This CDR3 has 16 residues. DNA of the CDR3: TGTGCCAGCTCCCCGGGACAGGGCCTCCGGACCGGGGAGCTGTTTTTT. Translated, it gives CASSPGQGLRTGELFF.

This chain uses TRBV4-1 with TRBJ2-7; D may be TRBD2 (6 bases). Trimming removed 4 bases at V and 6 bases at J, with 22 bases between. The germline V gene has CDR1 MGHRA and CDR2 YSYEKL. The length of the CDR3 is 16 residues. The CDR3 region has the DNA TGCGCCAGCAGCCCGGGCCGGGACTTTCTTTACCGCGAGCAGTACTTC. Encoded protein: CASSPGRDFLYREQYF.